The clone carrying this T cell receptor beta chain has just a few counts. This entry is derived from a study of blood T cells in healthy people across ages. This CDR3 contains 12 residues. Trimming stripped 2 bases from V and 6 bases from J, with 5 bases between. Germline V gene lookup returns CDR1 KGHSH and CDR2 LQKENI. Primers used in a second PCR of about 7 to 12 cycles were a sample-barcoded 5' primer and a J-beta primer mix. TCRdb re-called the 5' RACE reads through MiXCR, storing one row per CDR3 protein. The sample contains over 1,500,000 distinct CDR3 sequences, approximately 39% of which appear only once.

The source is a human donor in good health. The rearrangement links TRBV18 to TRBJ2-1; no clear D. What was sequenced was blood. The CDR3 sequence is CASSPIINEQFF. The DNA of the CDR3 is TGTGCCAGCTCACCAATTATCAATGAGCAGTTCTTC.